These 21 T cell receptor beta chains were sequenced from one sample in a study of blood T cell repertoires in COVID-19. Profiling relied on immunoSEQ multiplex PCR, and the TCRdb table lists in-frame clones only, not all of them. The profile shows 300,000 to 450,000 clones, more than 65% of them singletons. Sequencing was performed on peripheral blood. The receptors here all came from a human donor with acute or convalescent COVID-19. The donor label of this sample is uncertain.

The chain carries TRBV19 and TRBJ1-2; D is possibly TRBD1 (5 bases). The CDR3 covers 13 residues. Trimming stripped 4 bases from V and 5 bases from J, with 11 bases between. From germline, CDR1 is LNHDA and CDR2 SQIVND (reference sequence). The DNA of the CDR3 is TGTGCCAGTAGTAAAGGGCAGGGATATGGCTACACCTTC. This gives the protein CASSKGQGYGYTF. Supplemented by reference TRBV19 and TRBJ1-2, the full variable domain reads DGGITQSPKYLFRKEGQNVTLSCEQNLNHDAMYWYRQDPGQGLRLIYYSQIVNDFQKGDIAEGYSVSREKKESFPLTVTSAQKNPTAFYLCASSKGQGYGYTFGSGTRLTVV.

The chain joins TRBV7-9 to TRBJ2-3; 15 positions agree with TRBD2. The CDR3 is 18 amino acids. After removal of 4 bases from V and 6 bases from J, the junction contained 11 bases not matched to a gene. In germline, CDR1 is SEHNR, CDR2 FQNEAQ (reference sequence). The CDR3 reads CASSSQIGLAGGLDTQYF. The CDR3 nucleotides read TGTGCCAGCAGCTCCCAAATAGGACTAGCGGGGGGGCTTGATACGCAGTATTTT.

This clone was seen only once. The CDR3 sequence is CASTLGETNYGYTF. DNA of the CDR3: TGTGCCAGCACCCTAGGTGAAACTAACTATGGCTACACCTTC. J is TRBJ1-2 and V is TRBV7-9; D is uncertain. The CDR3 sequence is 14 residues long. Trimming removed 7 bases at V and 0 bases at J, with 12 bases between. Germline-derived CDR1 and CDR2 are SEHNR and FQNEAQ (reference sequence).

The genes are TRBV6-4 and TRBJ1-6, with 9 nucleotides matching TRBD1. Per the germline V gene, CDR1 is MRHNA and CDR2 is SNTAGT. The CDR3 extends over 14 amino acids. Trimming removed 3 bases from V and 7 bases from J; junction bases left unmatched: 1. CDR3 in amino acids: CASSEGQGNSPLHF. The CDR3 bases are TGTGCCAGCAGTGAGGGACAGGGAAATTCACCCCTCCACTTT.

This clone appeared a single time. The genes are TRBV7-9 and TRBJ2-2; D uncertain. The germline V gene encodes CDR1 SEHNR and CDR2 FQNEAQ (reference sequence). Trimming pared 8 bases from V and 7 bases from J, leaving 17 bases between. This CDR3 contains 14 residues. The CDR3 loop reads CASVLAVASGELFF. CDR3 nucleotides: TGTGCCAGCGTATTAGCCGTTGCTAGCGGGGAGCTGTTTTTT.

The chain links TRBV3-1 (or the pseudogene TRBV3-2) to TRBJ2-1; 7 nucleotides align to TRBD2. Per the germline V gene, CDR1 is LGHDT and CDR2 is YNNKEL (reference sequence). Trimming at V came to 4 bases and at J to 7 bases, leaving 10 bases not matched to a gene. The CDR3 contains 15 residues. Here the CDR3 DNA reads TGTGCCAGCAGCCGTAATGGGGGGGGGAGAAATGAGCAGTTCTTC. This sequence encodes CASSRNGGGRNEQFF.

The chain couples TRBV19 to TRBJ1-3; D is possibly TRBD1 (6 bases). The CDR3 has 15 amino acids. Germline-derived CDR1 and CDR2 are LNHDA and SQIVND (reference sequence). Trimming shortened V by 5 bases and J by 2 bases, and 13 bases separated the two germline ends. CDR3: CASSSRDTTGNTIYF. CDR3 coding DNA: TGTGCCAGTAGTTCCCGGGACACTACTGGAAACACCATATATTTT.

In its sample, this clone was seen a few times. V and J are TRBV5-1 and TRBJ1-5; D uncertain. Per germline, CDR1 SGHRS and CDR2 YFSETQ. Deletions cut 3 bases from V and 7 bases from J, with 17 bases between. The CDR3 has 15 residues. CDR3 protein: CASSSDGWGGQPQHF. CDR3 sequence (DNA): TGCGCCAGCAGCTCGGACGGTTGGGGAGGCCAGCCCCAGCATTTT.

V usage is TRBV7-5 and J usage is TRBJ2-7; TRBD1, the table's D call, was not compared with the DNA. TRBV7-5 is reported as a pseudogene. CDR3 size: 16 residues. The CDR3 nucleotides are TGTGTCAGAAGCACCAGGGCCGGGACAGGGTCGGGCGAGCAGTACTTC. Its translation: CVRSTRAGTGSGEQYF.

Remarks on this clone: The identical CDR3 is also encoded by other nucleotide sequences in the sample. The chain combines TRBV12-3 or TRBV12-4 with TRBJ1-5, with a possible D match to TRBD1 (5 bases). Trimming took 3 bases from V and 4 from J, leaving 7 bases between them. This CDR3 comprises 13 residues. The CDR3 DNA sequence: TGTGCCAGCAGTTTTGGGGGGAATCAGCCCCAGCATTTT. It translates to CASSFGGNQPQHF.

V usage is TRBV6-5 and J usage is TRBJ2-7; 7 bases are a match to TRBD2. Trimming removed 6 bases from V and 0 bases from J; junction bases left unmatched: 5. The V gene's germline CDR1 is MNHEY and CDR2 SVGAGI. The CDR3 loop spans 14 amino acids. CDR3 amino acids: CASRGRGSSYEQYF. CDR3 nucleotides: TGTGCCAGCAGGGGGAGGGGCTCCTCCTACGAGCAGTACTTC.

This clone turned up a few times. The rearrangement joins TRBV6-2 or TRBV6-3 to TRBJ1-4; D is undetermined. V lost 5 bases and J lost 3, with 13 bases in between. CDR3 length: 15 residues. Germline V gene sequence: CDR1 MNHEY, CDR2 SVGEGT. The CDR3 loop reads CASSLTQVPNEKLFF. In nucleotides, the CDR3 is TGTGCCAGCAGTCTTACACAAGTGCCTAATGAAAAACTGTTTTTT.

This clone was counted between two and nine times. J is TRBJ1-2 and V is TRBV19; a possible D gene is TRBD1 (5 bases). The germline gives CDR1 LNHDA, CDR2 SQIVND (reference sequence). This CDR3 is 15 amino acids long. Trimming removed 6 bases at V and 2 bases at J, with 16 bases between. The CDR3 bases are TGTGCCAGTAGCCATCTGGGGGGGACCAACTATGGCTACACCTTC. This codes for CASSHLGGTNYGYTF.

This clone was found once. This sequence joins TRBV6-2 or TRBV6-3 and TRBJ2-7; TRBD2 matches at 9 bases. The CDR3 extends over 21 amino acids. CDR1 and CDR2 (germline): MNHEY, SVGEGT. Losses at the gene ends were 2 bases for V and 4 bases for J; bases not matched to a gene: 24. This CDR3 is CASSYPRRGSGRTHLQYEQYF. CDR3 nucleotides: TGTGCCAGCAGTTACCCCCGGAGAGGAAGCGGGAGGACCCACCTGCAGTACGAGCAGTACTTC.

This rearrangement joins TRBV7-8 to TRBJ2-7, with D perhaps matching TRBD1 (6 bases). V shed 2 bases and J shed 3 bases, with 17 bases lying between them. Germline assignment: CDR1 SGHVS and CDR2 FQNEAQ. The length of the CDR3 is 16 residues. The CDR3 region is CASSLQGWTDNYEQYF. CDR3 DNA sequence: TGTGCCAGCAGCTTACAGGGTTGGACAGACAACTACGAGCAGTACTTC.

The rearrangement joins TRBV6-2 or TRBV6-3 to TRBJ2-7, with 9 bases lining up with TRBD1. The V segment lost 6 bases and the J segment 0 bases; nucleotides outside the gene matches: 3. CDR3 length equals 14 residues. Germline CDR1 and CDR2: MNHEY and SVGEGT. The CDR3 DNA reads TGTGCCAGCAGCGTACAGGGGGCCTCCTACGAGCAGTACTTC. This gives the protein CASSVQGASYEQYF.

The V gene is TRBV28, the J gene TRBJ1-3, with 7 bases matching TRBD1. The germline CDR1 and CDR2 sequences are MDHEN and SYDVKM. The J segment lost 4 bases and the V segment lost 2 bases, leaving 2 bases of the junction unmatched. The CDR3 runs to 14 residues. CDR3: CASSLMGQGNTIYF. Written as DNA, the CDR3 is TGTGCCAGCAGTTTAATGGGACAGGGAAACACCATATATTTT.

This clone was detected only once. V usage is TRBV7-9 and J usage is TRBJ2-1; 9 bases are shared with TRBD2. Trimming at V came to 1 base and at J to 6 bases, leaving 7 bases not matched to a gene. Germline V CDR1 and CDR2: SEHNR, FQNEAQ (reference sequence). This CDR3 comprises 16 residues. In nucleotides, the CDR3 is TGTGCCAGCAGCTTAGTGGGTAGCGGGAGAGCCAATGAGCAGTTCTTC. Amino acids: CASSLVGSGRANEQFF.

The chain combines TRBV30 with TRBJ1-5, with D perhaps TRBD1 (6 bases). The CDR3 has 20 amino acids. Trimming shortened V by 3 bases and J by 4 bases, and 31 bases separated the two germline ends. CDR1 and CDR2 from the germline V gene are GTSNPN and SVGIG (reference sequence). CDR3 bases: TGTGCCTGGAGCCATGATCCAGGGACATGGGGAGTGCAGGGAAATCAGCCCCAGCATTTT. Protein: CAWSHDPGTWGVQGNQPQHF.

This clone was detected only once. V and J are TRBV11-2 and TRBJ2-7; possible D gene TRBD1, 6 bases. CDR3 length: 14 amino acids. Germline-derived CDR1 and CDR2 are SGHAT and FQNNGV. V dropped 1 base and J dropped 2 bases, with 9 bases sitting between them. CDR3 in DNA: TGTGCCAGCAGCTTAGGTAACAGGGCCTACGAGCAGTACTTC. It is translated as CASSLGNRAYEQYF.

This clone appeared a few times. V gene TRBV7-6 combines with J gene TRBJ1-3; maybe TRBD1 (6 bases). Germline V CDR1 and CDR2: SGHVS, FNYEAQ. The germline V and J ends were trimmed by 4 bases and 0 bases, with 19 bases remaining between them. The CDR3 sequence is 18 residues long. The CDR3 region has the DNA TGTGCCAGCAGCTCCGATCTCCCCAACAGGGCCTCTGGAAACACCATATATTTT. This sequence encodes CASSSDLPNRASGNTIYF.